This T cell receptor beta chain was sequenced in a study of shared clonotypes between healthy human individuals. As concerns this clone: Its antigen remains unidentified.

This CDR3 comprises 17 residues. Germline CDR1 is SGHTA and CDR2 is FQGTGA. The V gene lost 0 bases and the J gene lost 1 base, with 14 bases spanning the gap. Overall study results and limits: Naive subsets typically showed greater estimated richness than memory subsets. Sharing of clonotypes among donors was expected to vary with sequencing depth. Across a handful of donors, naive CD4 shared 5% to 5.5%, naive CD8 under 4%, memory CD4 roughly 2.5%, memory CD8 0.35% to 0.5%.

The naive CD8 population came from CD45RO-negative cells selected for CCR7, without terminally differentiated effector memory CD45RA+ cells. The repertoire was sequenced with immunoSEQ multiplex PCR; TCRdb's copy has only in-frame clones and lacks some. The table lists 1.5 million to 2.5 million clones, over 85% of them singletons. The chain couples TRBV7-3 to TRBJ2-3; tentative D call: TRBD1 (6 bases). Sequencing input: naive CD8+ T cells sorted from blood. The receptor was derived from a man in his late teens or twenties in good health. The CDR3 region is CASSLTQAGDGTDTQYF. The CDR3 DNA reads TGTGCCAGCAGCTTAACCCAGGCAGGGGACGGCACAGATACGCAGTATTTT.